The 19 T cell receptor beta chains below were found in one sample sequenced in a study of cytomegalovirus exposure and HLA in healthy donors. It was with 60 Vbeta and 13 Jbeta primers that the PCR ran. Assay used: immunoSEQ multiplex PCR; TCRdb lists only in-frame clones, some missing. Among around 150,000 clones, approximately 79% were seen once, and the ten largest hold around 4.2%. Material for sequencing was PBMCs. These receptors were collected from a man in his fifties in good health and CMV-seropositive.

This chain connects TRBV2 to TRBJ2-7; possibly TRBD1 for D (6 bases). CDR3 size: 16 residues. Trimming removed 2 bases at V and 2 bases at J, with 16 bases between. Looked up from germline, CDR1 is SNHLY and CDR2 is FYNNEI. The CDR3 is CASSEHAGASPYEQYF. In nucleotides, the CDR3 is TGTGCCAGCAGTGAACATGCAGGGGCTTCCCCCTACGAGCAGTACTTC.

This chain links TRBV5-1 with TRBJ1-2, with D hard to call. Trimming took off 2 bases at V and 6 bases at J, with 14 bases between the two ends. This CDR3 spans 14 amino acids. Looked up from germline, CDR1 is SGHRS and CDR2 is YFSETQ. The CDR3 here is CASSLSTGVDGYTF. The CDR3 DNA is TGCGCCAGCAGCTTATCGACGGGAGTCGATGGCTACACCTTC.

The rearrangement uses TRBV7-9 and TRBJ1-1; D not resolved. Per germline, CDR1 SEHNR and CDR2 FQNEAQ (reference sequence). Trimming took off 5 bases at V and 4 bases at J, with 17 bases between the two ends. The CDR3 length is 15 residues. The CDR3 coding sequence is TGTGCCAGCAGCCCCCGTCCTGGGCGGGGCACTGAAGCTTTCTTT. It codes for CASSPRPGRGTEAFF.

The V and J genes are TRBV2 and TRBJ1-2, with no clear D. Germline V lookup: CDR1 SNHLY, CDR2 FYNNEI. The CDR3 runs 14 residues. V was shortened by 6 bases and J by 4 bases, with 15 bases between the two germline ends. The CDR3 region is CASRIAGGVYGYTF. CDR3 nucleotides: TGTGCCAGCAGAATTGCGGGCGGGGTCTATGGCTACACCTTC.

To note about this clone: The junction departs from germline at one end; a sequencing error may be responsible. CDR3 sequence: CASSPRSTGELFF. The CDR3, as DNA: TGTGCTAGCAGCCCGCGTTCCACCGGGGAGCTGTTTTTT. V usage is TRBV7-7 and J usage is TRBJ2-2; D unclear. The CDR3 is 13 amino acids. Per the germline V gene, CDR1 is SSHAT and CDR2 is FNYEAQ (reference sequence).

The chain uses TRBV11-1 and TRBJ1-2; 7 positions agree with TRBD1. The CDR3 runs to 13 residues. CDR1 and CDR2 from the germline V gene are SGHAT and FQDESV (reference sequence). The V and J ends lost 3 bases and 7 bases, in that order; junction bases with no gene match: 5. CDR3 DNA: TGTGCCAGCAGCTTCGAGGGGGCGCCTGGCTACACCTTC. Translating it yields CASSFEGAPGYTF.

The V gene is TRBV5-8, the J gene TRBJ2-5, with 8 nucleotides matching TRBD1. Germline loops: CDR1 SGHTS, CDR2 YDEGEE. V shed 5 bases and J 2 bases; nucleotides not matched to a gene: 11. This CDR3 contains 16 residues. The CDR3 DNA reads as TGTGCCAGCAGTTACCGACAGGGGCCCAGGCAAGAGACCCAGTACTTC. Translated: CASSYRQGPRQETQYF. The entire variable domain, with the rest obtained from reference TRBV5-8 and TRBJ2-5, is as follows: EAGVTQSPTHLIKTRGQQATLRCSPISGHTSVYWYQQALGLGLQFLLWYDEGEERNRGNFPPRFSGRQFPNYSSELNVNALELEDSALYLCASSYRQGPRQETQYFGPGTRLLVL.

J is TRBJ1-5 and V is TRBV19; a possible D gene is TRBD1 (5 bases). Per germline, CDR1 LNHDA and CDR2 SQIVND (reference sequence). The CDR3 consists of 15 residues. The ends were cut back, 3 bases at V and 1 base at J, with 10 bases in the middle. The CDR3 spells CASSIGRASNQPQHF. CDR3 nucleotide sequence: TGTGCCAGTAGTATTGGCAGGGCGAGCAATCAGCCCCAGCATTTT. Supplemented by reference TRBV19 and TRBJ1-5, the full variable domain reads DGGITQSPKYLFRKEGQNVTLSCEQNLNHDAMYWYRQDPGQGLRLIYYSQIVNDFQKGDIAEGYSVSREKKESFPLTVTSAQKNPTAFYLCASSIGRASNQPQHFGDGTRLSIL.

J is TRBJ1-2 and V is TRBV9, with TRBD1 as a possible D gene (5 bases). Per the germline V gene, CDR1 is SGDLS and CDR2 is YYNGEE. The CDR3 totals 14 residues. The V gene lost 0 bases and the J gene lost 4 bases, with 10 bases spanning the gap. The chain's CDR3 is CASSVAGDSYGYTF. CDR3 sequence (DNA): TGTGCCAGCAGCGTAGCGGGGGATTCCTATGGCTACACCTTC.

V and J are TRBV21-1 and TRBJ1-1. TRBV21-1 corresponds to a pseudogene. This CDR3 is built from 15 residues. The CDR3, as DNA: TGTGCCAGCACCCCCTACGGGGGGGGATGTACTGAAGCTTTCTTT. It is translated as CASTPYGGGCTEAFF.

The table lists this clone with a few counts. The rearrangement links TRBV7-6 to TRBJ1-3, with 8 nucleotides matching TRBD1. Germline assignment: CDR1 SGHVS and CDR2 FNYEAQ. The V gene end was trimmed by 5 bases and the J gene end by 3 bases; junction bases not matched to a gene: 3. CDR3 length equals 14 residues. This chain's CDR3 is CASSQTGGGNTIYF. CDR3 in DNA: TGTGCCAGCAGCCAAACAGGGGGTGGAAACACCATATATTTT. Variable domain in full (rest from reference TRBV7-6 and TRBJ1-3): GAGVSQSPRYKVTKRGQDVALRCDPISGHVSLYWYRQALGQGPEFLTYFNYEAQQDKSGLPNDRFSAERPEGSISTLTIQRTEQRDSAMYRCASSQTGGGNTIYFGEGSWLTVV.

The chain has TRBV5-5 and TRBJ1-2; D is possibly TRBD1 (6 bases). Deletions cut 4 bases from V and 0 bases from J, with 7 bases between. CDR1 is SGHKS and CDR2 is YYEKEE in the germline V gene (reference sequence). CDR3 length: 13 amino acids. This CDR3 reads CASSGDTNYGYTF. DNA for the CDR3: TGTGCCAGCAGCGGGGACACTAACTATGGCTACACCTTC.

The V and J genes are TRBV7-8 and TRBJ2-7; 8 positions agree with TRBD1. The V segment lost 4 bases and the J segment 6 bases; nucleotides outside the gene matches: 14. Germline-derived CDR1 and CDR2 are SGHVS and FQNEAQ. There are 16 residues in the CDR3. In DNA form, the CDR3 reads TGTGCCAGCAGCTGGGCCCCCGGTGACAGGGGTGTCGAGCAGTACTTC. Amino acids: CASSWAPGDRGVEQYF.

This chain uses TRBV6-4 with TRBJ1-6, with D unclear. The ends were cut back, 0 bases at V and 9 bases at J, with 15 bases in the middle. Per the germline V gene, CDR1 is MRHNA and CDR2 is SNTAGT. The CDR3 is 16 residues long. The CDR3 protein is CASSDSAFDPGSPLHF. The DNA for the CDR3 is TGTGCCAGCAGTGACTCGGCTTTCGACCCAGGTTCACCCCTCCACTTT.

This clone was seen just once. The identical CDR3 is also encoded by other nucleotide sequences in the sample. The V call is TRBV5-1, the J call TRBJ1-6; no definite D call. This CDR3 contains 15 residues. Trimming removed 4 bases at V and 0 bases at J, with 8 bases between. Germline V gives CDR1 SGHRS, CDR2 YFSETQ. As DNA, the CDR3 is TGCGCCAGCAGCCCCGGGAGCTCCTATAATTCACCCCTCCACTTT. It encodes CASSPGSSYNSPLHF.

The chain carries TRBV18 and TRBJ1-2; perhaps TRBD1 as D (6 bases). Trimming stripped 5 bases from V and 4 bases from J, with 14 bases between. Germline lookup yields CDR1 KGHSH and CDR2 LQKENI. This CDR3 is 14 amino acids long. CDR3 DNA sequence: TGTGCCAGCTCAGGGACGGGACAATTCTATGGCTACACCTTC. This gives the protein CASSGTGQFYGYTF.

A few counts support this clone. The chain is built from TRBV6-5 and TRBJ2-6; D is unresolved. The CDR3 loop spans 15 amino acids. In germline, CDR1 is MNHEY, CDR2 SVGAGI. V shed 6 bases and J shed 0 bases, with 9 bases lying between them. CDR3 sequence reads: CASSQDFSGANVLTF. CDR3 sequence (DNA): TGTGCCAGCAGCCAGGATTTCTCTGGGGCCAACGTCCTGACTTTC.

The chain carries TRBV2 and TRBJ1-1; weak D call: TRBD1 (6 bases). The CDR3 is made up of 14 amino acids. CDR1 is SNHLY and CDR2 is FYNNEI in the germline V gene. V lost 2 bases, J lost 1 base, and 8 bases lay in between. The DNA of the CDR3 is TGTGCCAGCAGTGAATGGGACACGAACACTGAAGCTTTCTTT. The encoded protein is CASSEWDTNTEAFF.

The V call is TRBV10-3, the J call TRBJ2-6; possible D gene TRBD1, 5 bases. The V end lost 3 bases, the J end lost 0 bases, and 12 bases lay between the germline ends. The V gene's germline CDR1 is ENHRY and CDR2 SYGVKD. The CDR3 consists of 17 residues. CDR3 sequence (DNA): TGTGCCATCAGTGAATGGGGCACTAACTCTGGGGCCAACGTCCTGACTTTC. The encoded protein is CAISEWGTNSGANVLTF.